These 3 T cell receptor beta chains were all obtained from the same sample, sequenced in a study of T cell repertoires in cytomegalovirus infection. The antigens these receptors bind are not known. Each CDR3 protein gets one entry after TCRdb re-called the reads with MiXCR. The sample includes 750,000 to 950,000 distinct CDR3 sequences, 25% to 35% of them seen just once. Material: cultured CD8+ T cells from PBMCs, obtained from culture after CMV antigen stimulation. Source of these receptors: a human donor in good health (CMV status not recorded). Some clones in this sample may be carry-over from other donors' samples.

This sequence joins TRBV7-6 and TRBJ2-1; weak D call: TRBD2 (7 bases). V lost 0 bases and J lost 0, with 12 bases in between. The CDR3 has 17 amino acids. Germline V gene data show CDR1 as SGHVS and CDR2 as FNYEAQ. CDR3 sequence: CASSLARGGNSYNEQFF. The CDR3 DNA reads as TGTGCCAGCAGCTTAGCAAGGGGGGGGAACTCCTACAATGAGCAGTTCTTC.

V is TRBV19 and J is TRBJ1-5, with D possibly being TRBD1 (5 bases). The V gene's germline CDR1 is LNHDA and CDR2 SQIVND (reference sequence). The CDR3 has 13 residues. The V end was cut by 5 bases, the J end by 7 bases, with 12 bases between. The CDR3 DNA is TGTGCCAGTAGTGGGGGAGGCAGGCAGCCCCAGCATTTT. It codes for CASSGGGRQPQHF.

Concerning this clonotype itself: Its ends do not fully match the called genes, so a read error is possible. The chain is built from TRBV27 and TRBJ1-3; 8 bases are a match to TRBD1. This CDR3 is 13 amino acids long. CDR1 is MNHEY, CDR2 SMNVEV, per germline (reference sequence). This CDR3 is CTSSSGQENTIYF. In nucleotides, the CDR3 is TGTACCAGCAGTTCGGGACAGGAAAACACCATATATTTT.